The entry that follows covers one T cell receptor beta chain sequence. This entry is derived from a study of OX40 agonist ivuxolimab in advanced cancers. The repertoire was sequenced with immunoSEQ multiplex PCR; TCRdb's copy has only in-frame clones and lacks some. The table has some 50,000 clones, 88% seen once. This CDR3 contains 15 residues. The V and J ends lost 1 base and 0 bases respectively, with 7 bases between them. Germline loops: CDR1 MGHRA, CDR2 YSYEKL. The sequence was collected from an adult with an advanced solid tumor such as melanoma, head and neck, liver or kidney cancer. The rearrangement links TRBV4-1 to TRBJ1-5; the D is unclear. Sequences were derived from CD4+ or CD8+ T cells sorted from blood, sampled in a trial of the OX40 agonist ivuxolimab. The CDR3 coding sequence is TGCGCCAGCAGCCAAGCAGAACTTAGCAATCAGCCCCAGCATTTT. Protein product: CASSQAELSNQPQHF.